This TCR beta chain was sequenced during a study of human T cells and chemical hapten exposure. As for the study in general: While the roughly 23-week study was under way, patients received diphenylcyclopropenone on the scalp every week.

Germline V gene sequence: CDR1 SGHKS, CDR2 YYEKEE (reference sequence). Losses at the gene ends were 3 bases for V and 4 bases for J; bases not matched to a gene: 11. This CDR3 is 17 amino acids long. Time point denoted: pre-sensitization, week 0. Treatment defined: therapeutic diphenylcyclopropenone sensitization with weekly scalp DPC. TCRdb processed the RACE reads anew with MiXCR; each CDR3 protein has one entry. Here the sample spans about 74,000 distinct CDR3 sequences, about 14% being singletons. The receptor's source is a woman between 50 and 59 years old with alopecia areata. Some clones in this sample may be carry-over from other donors' samples. V is TRBV5-5 and J is TRBJ2-3, with 10 bases lining up with TRBD1. Specimen: whole blood, collected in connection with sensitization to the hapten diphenylcyclopropenone (DPC). As DNA, the CDR3 is TGTGCCAGCAGCTCAATGGGATCCGGGACAGGGGCAGATACGCAGTATTTT. Translated: CASSSMGSGTGADTQYF.